The 24 T cell receptor beta chains below all came from one sample that was sequenced in a study of blood T cell repertoires in COVID-19. Repertoires were generated with immunoSEQ multiplex PCR, while TCRdb's copy carries only in-frame clones and drops some. The sample has 150,000 to 200,000 clones, roughly 86% seen once. Sequencing was carried out using PBMCs or T cells enriched from blood (not recorded which). These receptor sequences come from a woman aged 25 to 39 who had recovered from COVID-19.

The chain uses TRBV19 and TRBJ2-2, with 10 bases fitting TRBD2. After removal of 3 bases from V and 0 bases from J, the junction contained 10 bases not matched to a gene. CDR3 length equals 19 residues. Germline loops: CDR1 LNHDA, CDR2 SQIVND (reference sequence). The CDR3: CASSIGPAGGTSNTGELFF. The CDR3 nucleotides read TGTGCCAGTAGTATCGGCCCAGCGGGAGGGACCTCGAACACCGGGGAGCTGTTTTTT.

The genes are TRBV30 and TRBJ1-3; D perhaps matches TRBD1 (5 bases). From germline, CDR1 is GTSNPN and CDR2 SVGIG (reference sequence). V lost 4 bases and J lost 2, with 15 bases in between. There are 15 residues in the CDR3. CDR3 loop: CAWMGPGTTGNTIYF. CDR3 in DNA: TGTGCCTGGATGGGGCCTGGGACTACTGGAAACACCATATATTTT.

The rearrangement joins TRBV7-2 to TRBJ2-7, with D perhaps matching TRBD2 (6 bases). V lost 2 bases and J lost 4, with 18 bases in between. This CDR3 is built from 16 residues. Germline V CDR1 and CDR2: SGHTA, FQGNSA. The CDR3 nucleotides read TGTGCCAGCAGCTTATACGACCTGGCCGGGGGATACGAGCAGTACTTC. This sequence encodes CASSLYDLAGGYEQYF.

The rearrangement links TRBV7-3 to TRBJ1-1; 8 bases fit TRBD1. Trimming removed 5 bases from V and 1 base from J; junction bases left unmatched: 0. CDR3 length equals 13 residues. Germline loops: CDR1 SGHTA, CDR2 FQGTGA. The CDR3 here is CASSDRGNTEAFF. The CDR3 bases are TGTGCCAGCAGCGACAGGGGGAACACTGAAGCTTTCTTT. Full variable domain (rest looked up from reference TRBV7-3 and TRBJ1-1): GAGVSQTPSNKVTEKGKYVELRCDPISGHTALYWYRQSLGQGPEFLIYFQGTGAADDSGLPNDRFFAVRPEGSVSTLKIQRTERGDSAVYLCASSDRGNTEAFFGQGTRLTVV.

The chain couples TRBV5-5 to TRBJ1-6, with TRBD1 identical over 8 bases. The CDR3 sequence is 19 residues long. CDR1 is SGHKS, CDR2 YYEKEE, per germline (reference sequence). The J segment lost 2 bases and the V segment lost 4 bases, leaving 14 bases of the junction unmatched. The CDR3 sequence is CASSQEDRAGRTYNSPLHF. The CDR3 DNA reads as TGTGCCAGCAGCCAAGAGGACAGGGCCGGTAGGACCTATAATTCACCCCTCCACTTT.

The gene calls are TRBV18 and TRBJ1-1; TRBD1 matches 7 bases. After removal of 6 bases from V and 5 bases from J, the junction contained 6 bases not matched to a gene. The CDR3 spans 13 residues. Germline values: CDR1 KGHSH, CDR2 LQKENI. The CDR3 DNA reads as TGTGCCAGCTCCGGACAGGTAAAGACTGAAGCTTTCTTT. It translates to CASSGQVKTEAFF.

This chain joins TRBV28 and TRBJ2-3; 9 bases align to TRBD1. CDR1 MDHEN and CDR2 SYDVKM come from the germline V gene. This CDR3 comprises 15 residues. Unmatched junction bases numbered 8, after V lost 5 bases and J lost 5 bases. The CDR3 reads CASSTGTGYIDTQYF. Written as DNA, the CDR3 is TGTGCCAGCAGTACCGGGACAGGGTATATAGATACGCAGTATTTT.

The genes are TRBV5-6 and TRBJ2-1, with TRBD2 identical over 10 bases. Losses at the gene ends were 4 bases for V and 5 bases for J; bases not matched to a gene: 9. The germline CDR1 and CDR2 sequences are SGHDT and YYEEEE. This CDR3 region has 16 residues. CDR3 region: CASSEGLAPINNEQFF. In nucleotides, the CDR3 is TGTGCCAGCAGCGAGGGACTAGCGCCCATTAACAATGAGCAGTTCTTC. The variable domain in full, with the rest retrieved from reference TRBV5-6 and TRBJ2-1, is DAGVTQSPTHLIKTRGQQVTLRCSPKSGHDTVSWYQQALGQGPQFIFQYYEEEERQRGNFPDRFSGHQFPNYSSELNVNALLLGDSALYLCASSEGLAPINNEQFFGPGTRLTVL.

The chain carries TRBV6-4 and TRBJ2-3, with 10 bases fitting TRBD2. This CDR3 is 15 amino acids long. J lost 5 bases, V lost 2 bases, and 4 bases had no gene match. From germline, CDR1 is MRHNA and CDR2 SNTAGT. DNA for the CDR3: TGTGCCAGCAGTGACACGGGACTAGCGTTAGATACGCAGTATTTT. It yields the protein CASSDTGLALDTQYF.

This sequence joins TRBV4-1 and TRBJ2-7, with TRBD2 matching 10 bases. Trimming cost V 2 bases and J 3 bases; bases outside gene matches: 10. The V gene's germline CDR1 is MGHRA and CDR2 YSYEKL. The CDR3 loop spans 17 amino acids. The CDR3, as DNA: TGCGCCAGCAGCCAAATTTGGACTAGCGGAGACGACTACGAGCAGTACTTC. Translation gives CASSQIWTSGDDYEQYF.

This clone was seen just once. V gene TRBV7-9 combines with J gene TRBJ1-5; 8 bases line up with TRBD1. Looked up from germline, CDR1 is SEHNR and CDR2 is FQNEAQ (reference sequence). With 5 bases clipped from V and 0 bases from J, the junction kept 6 bases outside the gene matches. The CDR3 length is 16 residues. The CDR3 nucleotides are TGTGCCAGCAGCCCCAGGGGGCAGGATAGCAATCAGCCCCAGCATTTT. It encodes CASSPRGQDSNQPQHF.

The rearrangement links TRBV27 to TRBJ2-7; possible D gene TRBD1, 5 bases. Germline CDR1 reads MNHEY; CDR2 reads SMNVEV (reference sequence). V lost 6 bases and J 5 bases, leaving 11 bases between the germline ends. The length of the CDR3 is 12 residues. The CDR3, as DNA: TGTGCCAGCAGCCCAGGGTTAAACGAGCAGTACTTC. Amino acids: CASSPGLNEQYF.

The J gene is TRBJ2-7, the V gene TRBV14; tentative D call: TRBD1 (6 bases). Looked up from germline, CDR1 is SGHDN and CDR2 is FVKESK. With 1 base removed from V and 5 bases from J, the gap between germline ends came to 9 bases. CDR3 length equals 13 residues. CDR3 bases: TGTGCCAGCAGCCAAGCAGGGGCAAACGAGCAGTACTTC. As protein: CASSQAGANEQYF.

V usage is TRBV6-5 and J usage is TRBJ1-1, with D unclear. Per germline, CDR1 MNHEY and CDR2 SVGAGI. The CDR3 spans 11 residues. V shed 4 bases and J shed 12 bases, with 12 bases lying between them. The CDR3 loop is CASSSETRTFF. The CDR3 region has the DNA TGTGCCAGCAGTTCCGAGACCAGGACTTTCTTT.

The genes are TRBV9 and TRBJ2-7; TRBD1 is a possible D gene (5 bases). V was cut by 3 bases and J by 6 bases, with 22 bases left in between. This CDR3 is built from 16 residues. Looked up from germline, CDR1 is SGDLS and CDR2 is YYNGEE. CDR3 protein: CASSGAVVDTLREQYF. The CDR3, as DNA: TGTGCCAGCAGCGGAGCCGTGGTGGACACCCTGCGCGAGCAGTACTTC.

The chain uses TRBV7-9 and TRBJ2-5, with D perhaps TRBD2 (6 bases). Per germline, CDR1 SEHNR and CDR2 FQNEAQ (reference sequence). V lost 2 bases, J lost 1 base, and 17 bases lay in between. This CDR3 comprises 17 residues. CDR3 sequence (DNA): TGTGCCAGCAGCTTACGATCCCGGGGTAGCGGCCAAGAGACCCAGTACTTC. Translated, it gives CASSLRSRGSGQETQYF.

V and J are TRBV7-3 and TRBJ2-2; 10 bases match TRBD2. The germline V gene has CDR1 SGHTA and CDR2 FQGTGA. The V and J ends lost 4 bases and 2 bases, in that order; junction bases with no gene match: 1. This CDR3 region has 15 residues. The CDR3 DNA sequence: TGTGCCAGCAGCTGGACTAGCGGTAACACCGGGGAGCTGTTTTTT. Translating it yields CASSWTSGNTGELFF.

The chain links TRBV28 to TRBJ2-7; 9 bases map to TRBD1. The CDR3 has 14 residues. Germline CDR1 MDHEN, CDR2 SYDVKM. The V segment lost 7 bases and the J segment 6 bases; nucleotides outside the gene matches: 10. CDR3: CASTMDRGRGEQYF. CDR3 DNA sequence: TGTGCCAGCACCATGGACAGGGGTAGGGGCGAGCAGTACTTC.

The chain uses TRBV2 and TRBJ1-6, with no clear D. The V end was cut by 6 bases, the J end by 8 bases, with 8 bases between. The CDR3 is 12 residues long. The germline V gene encodes CDR1 SNHLY and CDR2 FYNNEI. CDR3 residues: CASRAQYSPLHF. DNA of the CDR3: TGTGCCAGCAGGGCTCAGTATTCACCCCTCCACTTT.

The V gene is TRBV21-1, the J gene TRBJ2-1; the table's D gene call, TRBD1, was not cross checked with the DNA. TRBV21-1 is a pseudogene segment. CDR3 length: 15 amino acids. CDR3 coding DNA: TGTGCCAGCAGCCAGGACATCAGCTCCTACAATGAGCAGTTCTTC. Translating gives CASSQDISSYNEQFF.

The genes are TRBV13 and TRBJ1-1; D uncertain. Germline values: CDR1 PRHDT, CDR2 FYEKMQ (reference sequence). There are 11 residues in the CDR3. V was clipped by 1 base and J by 8 bases, with 5 bases between them. Here the CDR3 reads CASSLASEAFF. The CDR3 DNA reads as TGTGCCAGCAGCTTAGCTTCCGAAGCTTTCTTT.

The V call is TRBV6-5, the J call TRBJ1-4; no clear D. The germline gives CDR1 MNHEY, CDR2 SVGAGI. CDR3 length equals 13 residues. V lost 5 bases and J lost 0, with 4 bases in between. CDR3 protein: CASSPATNEKLFF. CDR3 bases: TGTGCCAGCAGTCCTGCAACTAATGAAAAACTGTTTTTT.

The chain employs TRBV6-1 and TRBJ2-7; 12 nucleotides match TRBD2. Trimming took 2 bases from V and 9 from J; bases not matched to a gene: 8. There are 15 residues in the CDR3. The V gene's germline CDR1 is MNHNS and CDR2 SASEGT. The CDR3 nucleotides read TGTGCCAGCAGTGAACGACTAGCGGGGGTTTTAGGGCAGTACTTC. Protein sequence: CASSERLAGVLGQYF.

The V and J genes are TRBV28 and TRBJ2-7; TRBD1 is a possible D gene (6 bases). This CDR3 has 17 amino acids. Trimming stripped 4 bases from V and 2 bases from J, with 21 bases between. CDR1 is MDHEN, CDR2 SYDVKM, per germline. Here the CDR3 reads CASSSLKTTGTTYEQYF. The CDR3 DNA is TGTGCCAGCAGTTCCCTCAAAACGACAGGAACAACCTACGAGCAGTACTTC.